What follows are 20 T cell receptor beta chains derived from one specimen sequenced in a study of CD8+ T cells in alopecia areata. cDNA prepared by RNA extraction and subsequent reverse transcription served as the template for sequencing. Profiled with immunoSEQ multiplex PCR; TCRdb holds only in-frame clones, not every one. The data contain 180,000 or so clones, about half of them singletons. Treatment denoted: oral pan-JAK inhibitor, 5-10 mg twice daily. This specimen consisted of CD8+ T cells sorted from blood, obtained around week 54, from a patient treated with tofacitinib. Receptor source: a human donor with alopecia areata.

This clone was seen more than once but under ten times. For the CDR3, the DNA is TGCGCCAGCAGCCAAGATGAAGCGGGGGGCGCAGATACGCAGTATTTT. Its translation is CASSQDEAGGADTQYF. The chain combines TRBV4-1 with TRBJ2-3; 9 bases are a match to TRBD2. Per the germline V gene, CDR1 is MGHRA and CDR2 is YSYEKL. The length of the CDR3 is 16 residues. J lost 4 bases, V lost 0 bases, and 5 bases had no gene match.

This clone was counted only a few times. This chain uses TRBV30 with TRBJ1-1, with D maybe TRBD1 (5 bases). CDR3 length: 15 amino acids. V lost 3 bases and J 1 base, leaving 15 bases between the germline ends. Looked up from germline, CDR1 is GTSNPN and CDR2 is SVGIG (reference sequence). The CDR3 here is CAWRRKVGTNTEAFF. DNA of the CDR3: TGTGCCTGGAGAAGGAAGGTTGGGACGAACACTGAAGCTTTCTTT.

This clone was seen once. The chain recombines TRBV7-6 with TRBJ2-7, with 8 bases identical to TRBD1. With V trimmed by 5 bases and J by 7 bases, 13 bases remained unmatched. Per germline, CDR1 SGHVS and CDR2 FNYEAQ. The CDR3 extends over 15 amino acids. The CDR3 here is CASSQGTGWVSEQYF. DNA for the CDR3: TGTGCCAGCAGCCAGGGGACAGGATGGGTTAGTGAGCAGTACTTC.

V and J are TRBV13 and TRBJ1-2; perhaps TRBD1 as D (5 bases). The CDR3 covers 13 residues. Trimming left V 0 bases short and J 13 bases short, with 15 bases between. The V gene's germline CDR1 is PRHDT and CDR2 FYEKMQ (reference sequence). The CDR3 sequence: CASSLGGTVEGTF. CDR3 nucleotides: TGTGCCAGCAGCTTAGGGGGGACCGTCGAAGGCACCTTC.

The table lists this clone with a few counts. CDR3 amino acids: CASSSGESYEQYF. DNA of the CDR3: TGCGCCAGCAGCTCCGGGGAGTCCTACGAGCAGTACTTC. The V and J genes are TRBV5-1 and TRBJ2-7; TRBD2 might be the D (5 bases). The CDR3 covers 13 residues. Trimming removed 3 bases from V and 1 base from J, with 8 bases in between. Looked up from germline, CDR1 is SGHRS and CDR2 is YFSETQ.

This clone was detected many times. The gene calls are TRBV4-3 and TRBJ2-3; D gene uncertain. The germline CDR1 and CDR2 sequences are LGHNA and YSLEER. V was clipped by 0 bases and J by 0 bases, with 10 bases between them. This CDR3 contains 16 residues. The CDR3 here is CASSQEGPASTDTQYF. DNA of the CDR3: TGCGCCAGCAGCCAAGAAGGTCCGGCGAGCACAGATACGCAGTATTTT.

This clone occurred a few times. The chain couples TRBV6-5 to TRBJ2-7, with a possible D match to TRBD2 (6 bases). V was cut by 0 bases and J by 4 bases, with 7 bases left in between. The CDR3 contains 13 residues. The germline V gene has CDR1 MNHEY and CDR2 SVGAGI. The CDR3 region is CASSYSAGYEQYF. DNA for the CDR3: TGTGCCAGCAGTTACTCGGCGGGGTACGAGCAGTACTTC.

V and J are TRBV15 and TRBJ2-7, with 8 bases matching TRBD2. The length of the CDR3 is 14 residues. Per germline, CDR1 LNHNV and CDR2 YYDKDF (reference sequence). The V gene end was trimmed by 8 bases and the J gene end by 2 bases; junction bases not matched to a gene: 8. The CDR3 here is CATSFDGGAYEQYF. In nucleotides, the CDR3 is TGTGCCACCTCCTTCGACGGGGGGGCCTACGAGCAGTACTTC.

This chain connects TRBV6-5 to TRBJ1-4; no clear D gene. The CDR3 runs to 14 residues. Germline lookup yields CDR1 MNHEY and CDR2 SVGAGI. Trimming removed 4 bases from V and 8 bases from J, with 14 bases in between. CDR3 sequence: CASSLARSGEKLFF. The CDR3, as DNA: TGTGCCAGCAGTTTAGCCAGGTCAGGCGAAAAACTGTTTTTT.

This clone was observed a few times. The gene calls are TRBV13 and TRBJ2-3; 7 nucleotides align to TRBD2. Germline CDR1 PRHDT, CDR2 FYEKMQ (reference sequence). The CDR3 is made up of 15 amino acids. With 6 bases clipped from V and 2 bases from J, the junction kept 8 bases outside the gene matches. Here the CDR3 DNA reads TGTGCCAGCAGACAGAGCGGGGCCTACACAGATACGCAGTATTTT. It is translated as CASRQSGAYTDTQYF.

The chain carries TRBV30 and TRBJ1-1, with TRBD1 as a possible D gene (6 bases). The CDR3 is 14 amino acids. Per germline, CDR1 GTSNPN and CDR2 SVGIG (reference sequence). Between the trimmed V and J ends, which lost 0 bases and 3 bases, there was a span of 11 bases. CDR3 region: CAWSVQGGDTEAFF. The CDR3 DNA follows: TGTGCCTGGAGTGTACAGGGAGGGGACACTGAAGCTTTCTTT.

This clone was counted only a few times. V and J are TRBV10-3 and TRBJ1-1; the match to TRBD1 covers 7 bases. Looked up from germline, CDR1 is ENHRY and CDR2 is SYGVKD. The CDR3 length is 14 residues. The V segment lost 4 bases and the J segment 4 bases; nucleotides outside the gene matches: 6. CDR3 sequence: CAISVKQGSTEAFF. The CDR3 DNA sequence: TGTGCCATCAGTGTCAAACAGGGGAGCACTGAAGCTTTCTTT.

The chain carries TRBV7-3 and TRBJ2-7, with D perhaps TRBD1 or TRBD2 (5 bases each). Germline assignment: CDR1 SGHTA and CDR2 FQGTGA. This CDR3 contains 13 residues. V lost 9 bases and J 0 bases, leaving 12 bases between the germline ends. CDR3 sequence reads: CASTGPPSYEQYF. The CDR3 DNA reads TGTGCCAGTACGGGACCTCCCTCCTACGAGCAGTACTTC.

V is TRBV27 and J is TRBJ1-2; D is perhaps TRBD1 (5 bases). The germline V gene encodes CDR1 MNHEY and CDR2 SMNVEV (reference sequence). Trimming pared 0 bases from V and 3 bases from J, leaving 14 bases between. The CDR3 sequence is 16 residues long. The CDR3 DNA follows: TGTGCCAGCAGTTTATCACCCGGGGCAGGTCACTATGGCTACACCTTC. Protein: CASSLSPGAGHYGYTF.

This clone was seen only a few times. This chain joins TRBV30 and TRBJ1-5; D possibly corresponds to TRBD1 (6 bases). This CDR3 spans 12 amino acids. Germline values: CDR1 GTSNPN, CDR2 SVGIG (reference sequence). Trimming stripped 8 bases from V and 5 bases from J, with 13 bases between. The CDR3: CAADGGDQPQHF. DNA for the CDR3: TGTGCCGCCGACGGGGGCGATCAGCCCCAGCATTTT.

The chain employs TRBV6-1 and TRBJ1-2; TRBD1 might be the D (5 bases). The CDR3 loop spans 13 amino acids. Between the trimmed V and J ends, which lost 3 bases and 5 bases, there was a span of 10 bases. Germline CDR1 MNHNS, CDR2 SASEGT. The CDR3 here is CASSDSKGYGYTF. The DNA for the CDR3 is TGTGCCAGCAGTGACAGCAAGGGGTATGGCTACACCTTC.

The rearrangement joins TRBV5-1 to TRBJ2-3, with 13 bases fitting TRBD2. The CDR3 extends over 24 amino acids. Germline V lookup: CDR1 SGHRS, CDR2 YFSETQ. J gave up 5 bases and V 4 bases, and 31 bases lay outside the gene matches. The CDR3 here is CASSLKTGAFDGLAGAAARDTQYF. CDR3 DNA: TGCGCCAGCAGCCTAAAAACAGGGGCTTTCGACGGACTAGCGGGGGCGGCTGCTAGAGATACGCAGTATTTT.

The chain joins TRBV7-8 to TRBJ2-1; D perhaps matches TRBD2 (6 bases). Trimming cost V 6 bases and J 7 bases, with 10 bases left between them. The CDR3 is made up of 12 amino acids. CDR1 SGHVS and CDR2 FQNEAQ come from the germline V gene. The CDR3 DNA reads as TGTGCCAGCAGTTATCTAGCGAATGAGCAGTTCTTC. Translating gives CASSYLANEQFF.

The chain links TRBV27 to TRBJ2-1; D unresolved. This CDR3 is built from 12 residues. CDR1 is MNHEY and CDR2 is SMNVEV in the germline V gene (reference sequence). Trimming removed 9 bases from V and 5 bases from J, with 11 bases in between. CDR3 sequence (DNA): TGTGCCAGTCGCGCGAGAGACAATGAGCAGTTCTTC. Amino acid sequence: CASRARDNEQFF.

This clone was counted only a few times. V usage is TRBV15 and J usage is TRBJ1-6; D is undetermined. V was cut by 3 bases and J by 1 base, with 7 bases left in between. The germline gives CDR1 LNHNV, CDR2 YYDKDF (reference sequence). The length of the CDR3 is 15 residues. CDR3 DNA: TGTGCCACCAGCAGTGAGGGATCCTATAATTCACCCCTCCACTTT. Its protein product is CATSSEGSYNSPLHF. Drawing the rest from reference TRBV15 and TRBJ1-6, the complete variable domain is DAMVIQNPRYQVTQFGKPVTLSCSQTLNHNVMYWYQQKSSQAPKLLFHYYDKDFNNEADTPDNFQSRRPNTSFCFLDIRSPGLGDTAMYLCATSSEGSYNSPLHFGNGTRLTVT.